The 15 T cell receptor beta chains below come from one sample, sequenced in a study of blood T cell repertoires in COVID-19. Method: immunoSEQ multiplex PCR; TCRdb's copy keeps in-frame clones and lacks some. The table lists roughly 280,000 clones, 70% to 90% of them singletons. The sample comprised peripheral blood. The origin of the receptors is a woman aged 55-75 years with COVID-19, enrolled during active disease.

The chain employs TRBV11-2 and TRBJ1-1; D is possibly TRBD1 (5 bases). Per germline, CDR1 SGHAT and CDR2 FQNNGV. The CDR3 has 16 amino acids. Trimming removed 5 bases at V and 3 bases at J, with 19 bases between. CDR3 nucleotides: TGTGCCAGCAGCAAAACGGGTGGAGGGGTTGACACTGAAGCTTTCTTT. Translating it yields CASSKTGGGVDTEAFF.

The genes are TRBV6-1 and TRBJ2-3, with a weak D call TRBD1 (6 bases). The V gene lost 2 bases and the J gene lost 7 bases, with 7 bases spanning the gap. The CDR3 length is 12 residues. Germline V lookup: CDR1 MNHNS, CDR2 SASEGT. The CDR3 is CASSETGHTQYF. In DNA, the CDR3 is TGTGCCAGCAGTGAAACAGGGCATACGCAGTATTTT.

The chain links TRBV4-2 to TRBJ2-5, with a weak D call TRBD1 (7 bases). This CDR3 spans 17 amino acids. The germline CDR1 and CDR2 sequences are LGHNA and YNFKEQ. Trimming took off 0 bases at V and 3 bases at J, with 17 bases between the two ends. The CDR3 coding sequence is TGTGCCAGCAGCCAAGATTCGCGACAGGGAGGCGAAGAGACCCAGTACTTC. The encoded protein is CASSQDSRQGGEETQYF.

The count of this clone is one. The chain couples TRBV20-1 to TRBJ2-5; D is perhaps TRBD2 (5 bases). CDR1 DFQATT and CDR2 SNEGSKA come from the germline V gene (reference sequence). The CDR3 totals 11 residues. V lost 6 bases, J lost 1 base, and 6 bases lay in between. The CDR3 here is CSAGIQETQYF. CDR3 DNA: TGCAGTGCCGGGATCCAAGAGACCCAGTACTTC.

This sequence joins TRBV28 and TRBJ1-2; 11 positions match TRBD1. The CDR3 totals 15 residues. Trimming cost V 4 bases and J 6 bases; bases outside gene matches: 7. From germline, CDR1 is MDHEN and CDR2 SYDVKM. The CDR3 spells CASSSWDRGTNGYTF. CDR3 DNA: TGTGCCAGCAGTTCATGGGACAGGGGGACCAATGGCTACACCTTC.

This chain links TRBV3-1 (or the pseudogene TRBV3-2) with TRBJ2-2, with TRBD2 identical over 12 bases. The CDR3 extends over 17 amino acids. The ends lost 3 bases at V and 5 bases at J; junction bases unmatched: 7. Germline CDR1 LGHDT, CDR2 YNNKEL (reference sequence). The CDR3: CASSHLAGGLGTGELFF. CDR3 in DNA: TGTGCCAGCAGCCACCTAGCGGGAGGGCTAGGAACCGGGGAGCTGTTTTTT.

The chain recombines TRBV5-1 with TRBJ2-6; 7 bases fit TRBD2. The CDR3 totals 16 residues. Trimming cost V 4 bases and J 1 base; bases outside gene matches: 5. Germline V gene data show CDR1 as SGHRS and CDR2 as YFSETQ. CDR3 in amino acids: CASSPGGGSGANVLTF. CDR3 nucleotide sequence: TGCGCCAGCAGCCCGGGAGGTGGGTCTGGGGCCAACGTCCTGACTTTC.

The CDR3 region is CASSHGQGKYF. The DNA of the CDR3 is TGTGCCAGCAGTCACGGACAGGGGAAGTACTTC. The chain is built from TRBV6-2 or TRBV6-3 and TRBJ2-7; 9 bases line up with TRBD1. V shed 5 bases and J 11 bases; nucleotides not matched to a gene: 4. Germline V gives CDR1 MNHEY, CDR2 SVGEGT. This CDR3 has 11 residues.

The gene calls are TRBV7-2 and TRBJ1-2; 7 nucleotides line up with TRBD1. V was clipped by 8 bases and J by 4 bases; unmatched bases: 7. Germline CDR1 is SGHTA and CDR2 is FQGNSA. This CDR3 contains 13 residues. Here the CDR3 reads CASGTGVPYGYTF. CDR3 DNA: TGTGCCAGCGGAACAGGGGTACCCTATGGCTACACCTTC.

The chain links TRBV28 to TRBJ2-7, with TRBD2 identical over 7 bases. The CDR3 extends over 15 amino acids. J gave up 1 base and V 8 bases, and 11 bases lay outside the gene matches. CDR1 is MDHEN, CDR2 SYDVKM, per germline. Written as DNA, the CDR3 is TGTGCCAGCGGGGGGGTGGTAAGGAGTTCCTACGAGCAGTACTTC. Translation gives CASGGVVRSSYEQYF.

This CDR3 reads CASSQDRVSYNEQFF. The CDR3, as DNA: TGCGCCAGCAGCCAAGATCGGGTTAGCTACAATGAGCAGTTCTTC. The chain recombines TRBV4-3 with TRBJ2-1; D remains ambiguous. Germline loops: CDR1 LGHNA, CDR2 YSLEER. The CDR3 spans 15 residues. Trimming took off 0 bases at V and 3 bases at J, with 9 bases between the two ends.

The rearrangement joins TRBV18 to TRBJ2-1; a possible D gene is TRBD2 (5 bases). Germline values: CDR1 KGHSH, CDR2 LQKENI. The CDR3 sequence is 15 residues long. Trimming stripped 6 bases from V and 2 bases from J, with 14 bases between. The CDR3 nucleotides read TGTGCCAGCTCCCCGCCTTCGCGGGCCTACAATGAGCAGTTCTTC. It specifies CASSPPSRAYNEQFF. Looking up the rest from reference TRBV18 and TRBJ2-1 gives the full variable domain: NAGVMQNPRHLVRRRGQEARLRCSPMKGHSHVYWYRQLPEEGLKFMVYLQKENIIDESGMPKERFSAEFPKEGPSILRIQQVVRGDSAAYFCASSPPSRAYNEQFFGPGTRLTVL.

The chain recombines TRBV29-1 with TRBJ2-3, with TRBD1 matching 12 bases. Losses at the gene ends were 4 bases for V and 7 bases for J; bases not matched to a gene: 6. Germline values: CDR1 SQVTM, CDR2 ANQGSEA. This CDR3 is built from 14 residues. The CDR3 DNA reads as TGCAGCGTTGGTCCGGGACAGGGGGCGAATACGCAGTATTTT. It encodes CSVGPGQGANTQYF.

This chain uses TRBV5-1 with TRBJ1-2; 8 nucleotides line up with TRBD1. In germline, CDR1 is SGHRS, CDR2 YFSETQ. The CDR3 runs 15 residues. J lost 8 bases, V lost 5 bases, and 14 bases had no gene match. The CDR3 spells CASRKGTGFSEGYTF. CDR3 DNA: TGCGCCAGCAGAAAAGGGACAGGATTTTCGGAAGGCTACACCTTC.

V gene TRBV28 combines with J gene TRBJ1-5; 7 bases agree with TRBD1. CDR3 length: 14 residues. With V trimmed by 6 bases and J by 6 bases, 8 bases remained unmatched. Germline CDR1 and CDR2: MDHEN and SYDVKM. As DNA, the CDR3 is TGTGCCAGCAGGGAGACAGGGATAGGTCAGCCCCAGCATTTT. Its protein is CASRETGIGQPQHF.